These 4 T cell receptor beta chains were all obtained from the same sample, sequenced in a study of blood T cell repertoires in COVID-19. The data were produced by immunoSEQ multiplex PCR, yet TCRdb's version contains in-frame clones alone and is incomplete. Here the sample spans about 220,000 clones, roughly four fifths being singletons. The sequenced sample was peripheral blood. Receptor source: a woman in her seventies with COVID-19, enrolled during active disease.

The CDR3 is CASSLNRATDTQYF. CDR3 DNA sequence: TGTGCCAGCAGCTTAAACAGGGCGACAGATACGCAGTATTTT. The V gene is TRBV7-3, the J gene TRBJ2-3; D is possibly TRBD1 (6 bases). Trimming removed 1 base at V and 3 bases at J, with 8 bases between. The CDR3 runs to 14 residues. Germline lookup yields CDR1 SGHTA and CDR2 FQGTGA.

Ten or more counts support this clone. J is TRBJ1-1 and V is TRBV27; D gene unclear. CDR3 length: 15 amino acids. V was shortened by 7 bases and J by 4 bases, with 19 bases between the two germline ends. Germline V gene lookup returns CDR1 MNHEY and CDR2 SMNVEV (reference sequence). The CDR3 DNA reads TGTGCCAGCACTCCCCTGAGGGAACGGCGCACTGAAGCTTTCTTT. It yields the protein CASTPLRERRTEAFF.

This clone showed up just a few times. CDR3 coding DNA: TGTGCCTGGGCCGACGGGATCTATGGCTACACCTTC. Translated, it gives CAWADGIYGYTF. The J gene is TRBJ1-2, the V gene TRBV30; D remains ambiguous. The CDR3 runs 12 residues. Germline V gives CDR1 GTSNPN, CDR2 SVGIG (reference sequence). V was shortened by 5 bases and J by 4 bases, with 11 bases between the two germline ends.

The V and J genes are TRBV28 and TRBJ2-2; maybe TRBD2 (6 bases). The ends were cut back, 3 bases at V and 0 bases at J, with 11 bases in the middle. Germline CDR1 MDHEN, CDR2 SYDVKM. This CDR3 is 16 amino acids long. The CDR3 DNA sequence: TGTGCCAGCAGTTTTTTTAGCGGATCGAACACCGGGGAGCTGTTTTTT. The encoded protein is CASSFFSGSNTGELFF.